The 32 T cell receptor beta chains presented below share a single source sample, sequenced in a study of blood T cell repertoires in COVID-19. TCRdb keeps only in-frame clones here, not all; method: immunoSEQ multiplex PCR. The sample lists hundreds of thousands of clones, approximately 88% occurring once. The material sequenced was peripheral blood. Receptors were obtained from a woman aged 30 to 39 with COVID-19, enrolled during active disease.

The chain couples TRBV11-3 to TRBJ2-1, with D uncertain. This CDR3 has 14 amino acids. V was cut by 4 bases and J by 6 bases, with 13 bases left in between. The V gene's germline CDR1 is SGHNT and CDR2 YENEEA. CDR3 sequence (DNA): TGTGCCAGCAGCTCTTACGAGGAGATCAATGAGCAGTTCTTC. Its translation is CASSSYEEINEQFF.

This clone was seen just once. The rearrangement uses TRBV10-3 and TRBJ1-5, with D unresolved. This CDR3 contains 13 residues. Germline V CDR1 and CDR2: ENHRY, SYGVKD. V gave up 8 bases and J gave up 0 bases, with 8 bases separating them. The CDR3 region has the DNA TGTGCCATCCAAGCTGATAGCAATCAGCCCCAGCATTTT. This sequence encodes CAIQADSNQPQHF.

This clone occurred once. The chain links TRBV6-4 to TRBJ2-7, with D maybe TRBD2 (6 bases). Trimming cost V 6 bases and J 3 bases, with 9 bases left between them. The germline V gene encodes CDR1 MRHNA and CDR2 SNTAGT. The CDR3 consists of 12 residues. Here the CDR3 DNA reads TGTGCCAGCAGGCGGGATTTCTACGAGCAGTACTTC. Translation: CASRRDFYEQYF.

As regards this clone: Other nucleotide sequences in the sample specify the same CDR3. The chain couples TRBV10-2 to TRBJ1-1, with D possibly TRBD1 on 6 matching bases. This CDR3 is 13 amino acids long. The germline V gene encodes CDR1 WSHSY and CDR2 SAAADI. V lost 3 bases to trimming and J lost 1 base, with 6 bases between them. CDR3 DNA: TGCGCCAGCAGTGAACAGGGGAACACTGAAGCTTTCTTT. Its protein is CASSEQGNTEAFF.

V is TRBV11-3 and J is TRBJ2-1; 8 positions match TRBD2. Germline assignment: CDR1 SGHNT and CDR2 YENEEA. The CDR3 covers 15 residues. V gave up 1 base and J gave up 7 bases; unmatched junction bases: 6. The CDR3 region is CASSLVTREVNEQFF. In nucleotides, the CDR3 is TGTGCCAGCAGCTTAGTCACGCGGGAGGTAAATGAGCAGTTCTTC. The complete variable domain, with remaining parts taken from reference TRBV11-3 and TRBJ2-1, reads EAGVVQSPRYKIIEKKQPVAFWCNPISGHNTLYWYLQNLGQGPELLIRYENEEAVDDSQLPKDRFSAERLKGVDSTLKIQPAELGDSAVYLCASSLVTREVNEQFFGPGTRLTVL.

The genes are TRBV6-2 or TRBV6-3 and TRBJ2-5; D perhaps matches TRBD2 (6 bases). V was clipped by 2 bases and J by 1 base, with 14 bases between them. CDR3 size: 16 residues. The germline V gene encodes CDR1 MNHEY and CDR2 SVGEGT. This chain's CDR3 is CASSYGVAEIQETQYF. CDR3 in DNA: TGTGCCAGCAGTTACGGAGTAGCGGAAATCCAAGAGACCCAGTACTTC.

The V call is TRBV11-3, the J call TRBJ2-7, with D tentatively TRBD1 (6 bases). Between the trimmed V and J ends, which lost 4 bases and 2 bases, there was a span of 9 bases. The CDR3 runs to 13 residues. CDR1 is SGHNT and CDR2 is YENEEA in the germline V gene. The CDR3 nucleotides are TGTGCCAGCAGCTCCGGGACAACCTACGAGCAGTACGTC. Translation gives CASSSGTTYEQYV.

V and J are TRBV3-1 (or the pseudogene TRBV3-2) and TRBJ1-4; D remains ambiguous. Germline assignment: CDR1 LGHDT and CDR2 YNNKEL (reference sequence). The CDR3 extends over 16 amino acids. V lost 0 bases and J 8 bases, leaving 16 bases between the germline ends. In nucleotides, the CDR3 is TGTGCCAGCAGCCAAGATCTGGCGGGCGCAAGAGAAAAACTGTTTTTT. It encodes CASSQDLAGAREKLFF.

This clone turned up a few times. The chain is built from TRBV4-1 and TRBJ1-1; D call uncertain. Trimming stripped 4 bases from V and 1 base from J, with 10 bases between. There are 14 residues in the CDR3. Per germline, CDR1 MGHRA and CDR2 YSYEKL. The DNA of the CDR3 is TGCGCCAGCAGCCCTCAGGATTCGAACACTGAAGCTTTCTTT. Translating gives CASSPQDSNTEAFF.

V gene TRBV19 combines with J gene TRBJ1-5, with D possibly matching TRBD1 (6 bases). Germline V gives CDR1 LNHDA, CDR2 SQIVND (reference sequence). Between the trimmed V and J ends, which lost 3 bases and 1 base, there was a span of 13 bases. This CDR3 region has 16 residues. The CDR3 region is CASSIGQGSSNQPQHF. The CDR3 DNA reads as TGTGCCAGTAGTATCGGGCAGGGGTCGAGCAATCAGCCCCAGCATTTT.

The gene calls are TRBV15 and TRBJ1-2; no definite D call. V lost 5 bases and J lost 1, with 11 bases in between. The CDR3 contains 14 residues. Per germline, CDR1 LNHNV and CDR2 YYDKDF (reference sequence). In nucleotides, the CDR3 is TGTGCCACCAGCCCACCCGCGGATAACTATGGCTACACCTTC. Its translation: CATSPPADNYGYTF.

V and J are TRBV25-1 and TRBJ2-3; D not resolved. Trimming left V 3 bases short and J 2 bases short, with 12 bases between. From germline, CDR1 is MGHDK and CDR2 SYGVNS. The CDR3 has 15 amino acids. The CDR3 protein is CASSERRGFTDTQYF. The CDR3 bases are TGTGCCAGCAGTGAGCGTAGAGGATTCACAGATACGCAGTATTTT.

The chain recombines TRBV4-2 with TRBJ2-2, with 7 bases lining up with TRBD1. V was pared by 0 bases and J by 5 bases, with 6 bases of the junction left unmatched. There are 16 residues in the CDR3. CDR1 and CDR2 (germline): LGHNA, YNFKEQ. The CDR3: CASSQDRGPGTGELFF. CDR3 coding DNA: TGTGCCAGCAGCCAAGATAGGGGGCCGGGGACCGGGGAGCTGTTTTTT.

The V gene is TRBV5-6, the J gene TRBJ1-6, with a possible D match to TRBD1 (6 bases). The CDR3 is made up of 14 amino acids. Trimming stripped 0 bases from V and 10 bases from J, with 11 bases between. Germline V gene sequence: CDR1 SGHDT, CDR2 YYEEEE. The CDR3 is CASSLGGGRSPLHF. The CDR3 nucleotides are TGTGCCAGCAGCTTGGGAGGGGGTCGGTCACCCCTCCACTTT.

The chain employs TRBV6-4 and TRBJ2-5, with D possibly TRBD2 on 7 matching bases. The CDR3 runs 13 residues. From germline, CDR1 is MRHNA and CDR2 SNTAGT. V gave up 8 bases and J gave up 3 bases, with 13 bases separating them. DNA for the CDR3: TGTGCCAGCGCCCGGGGGGCCGAAGAGACCCAGTACTTC. Its translation is CASARGAEETQYF.

The J gene is TRBJ2-6, the V gene TRBV7-9; D not certain. V was trimmed by 1 base and J by 1 base, leaving 2 bases between them. The CDR3 is 14 amino acids. The V gene's germline CDR1 is SEHNR and CDR2 FQNEAQ (reference sequence). The CDR3 sequence is CASSLVSGANVLTF. CDR3 bases: TGTGCCAGCAGCTTAGTATCTGGGGCCAACGTCCTGACTTTC.

The count of this clone is one. The V gene is TRBV7-2, the J gene TRBJ2-7; TRBD1 aligns across 7 bases. V lost 4 bases to trimming and J lost 3 bases; unmatched junction nucleotides: 15. Germline CDR1 reads SGHTA; CDR2 reads FQGNSA. This CDR3 contains 17 residues. The CDR3 loop is CASSSTTIGTEDYEQYF. DNA for the CDR3: TGTGCCAGCAGCTCAACCACGATTGGGACAGAGGACTACGAGCAGTACTTC.

This clone has more than one count but fewer than ten. This chain's CDR3 is CASSLVMNTEAFF. The CDR3 DNA sequence: TGTGCCAGCAGCTTAGTTATGAACACTGAAGCTTTCTTT. The rearrangement links TRBV7-8 to TRBJ1-1; D gene ambiguous. Per germline, CDR1 SGHVS and CDR2 FQNEAQ. The CDR3 sequence is 13 residues long. Trimming took 1 base from V and 0 from J, leaving 3 bases between them.

The rearrangement links TRBV5-5 to TRBJ2-2; D unresolved. CDR3 size: 16 residues. Germline CDR1 and CDR2: SGHKS and YYEKEE (reference sequence). Trimming removed 4 bases at V and 0 bases at J, with 13 bases between. CDR3 region: CASSQAVSANTGELFF. The DNA for the CDR3 is TGTGCCAGCAGCCAGGCAGTTTCCGCGAACACCGGGGAGCTGTTTTTT.

In this sample, this clone turned up once. The rearrangement links TRBV6-5 to TRBJ2-2; unclear D gene. The germline V gene encodes CDR1 MNHEY and CDR2 SVGAGI. The CDR3 covers 14 residues. Trimming left V 2 bases short and J 1 base short, with 5 bases between. Here the CDR3 DNA reads TGTGCCAGCAGTTACGGCCTGAACACCGGGGAGCTGTTTTTT. It translates to CASSYGLNTGELFF.

The chain employs TRBV6-1 and TRBJ1-3; the D is unclear. V was trimmed by 2 bases and J by 0 bases, leaving 14 bases between them. Germline values: CDR1 MNHNS, CDR2 SASEGT. The length of the CDR3 is 17 residues. CDR3 region: CASSERAEEYSGNTIYF. CDR3 DNA sequence: TGTGCCAGCAGTGAAAGGGCGGAGGAGTACTCTGGAAACACCATATATTTT.

The chain links TRBV5-1 to TRBJ2-3, with 9 bases matching TRBD2. The CDR3 is made up of 17 amino acids. With V trimmed by 1 base and J by 2 bases, 8 bases remained unmatched. Germline-derived CDR1 and CDR2 are SGHRS and YFSETQ. The CDR3 DNA sequence: TGCGCCAGCAGCTTGTTTTCTAGCGGGGATTACACAGATACGCAGTATTTT. Protein product: CASSLFSSGDYTDTQYF.

This clone is labeled as medium-sized (0.01 to 0.1%). The CDR3: CAWSTTGQDYSPLHF. In DNA form, the CDR3 reads TGTGCCTGGAGTACCACCGGACAGGACTATTCACCCCTCCACTTT. The rearrangement joins TRBV30 to TRBJ1-6, with 7 bases lining up with TRBD1. CDR3 length equals 15 residues. Trimming removed 2 bases from V and 8 bases from J; junction bases left unmatched: 9. The V gene's germline CDR1 is GTSNPN and CDR2 SVGIG (reference sequence).

The V gene is TRBV30, the J gene TRBJ2-1, with TRBD2 matching over 10 bases. The CDR3 sequence is 19 residues long. Germline-derived CDR1 and CDR2 are GTSNPN and SVGIG (reference sequence). The V gene end was trimmed by 0 bases and the J gene end by 0 bases; junction bases not matched to a gene: 11. The chain's CDR3 is CAWSVTLGLARSSYNEQFF. The DNA of the CDR3 is TGTGCCTGGAGTGTGACTCTGGGACTAGCGAGGAGCTCCTACAATGAGCAGTTCTTC.

V is TRBV6-5 and J is TRBJ1-2; 10 positions match TRBD1. J gave up 8 bases and V 0 bases, and 6 bases lay outside the gene matches. Germline V gene sequence: CDR1 MNHEY, CDR2 SVGAGI. CDR3 length: 15 residues. DNA of the CDR3: TGTGCCAGCAGTTACTCTCCGGGACAGGGGTTGGGCTACACCTTC. Translation: CASSYSPGQGLGYTF.

In its sample, this clone was seen once. The chain combines TRBV3-1 (or the pseudogene TRBV3-2) with TRBJ2-1, with 10 bases aligning to TRBD2. Losses at the gene ends were 5 bases for V and 5 bases for J; bases not matched to a gene: 6. Germline V lookup: CDR1 LGHDT, CDR2 YNNKEL (reference sequence). This CDR3 comprises 15 residues. The CDR3 nucleotides are TGTGCCAGCAGCGTTATAAGCGGGAGGGACAATGAGCAGTTCTTC. Translated: CASSVISGRDNEQFF.

This clone was observed once. V gene TRBV19 combines with J gene TRBJ2-3; 15 positions match TRBD2. This CDR3 region has 18 residues. Germline V gives CDR1 LNHDA, CDR2 SQIVND (reference sequence). V lost 6 bases and J lost 1; bases outside the gene matches: 8. CDR3 sequence reads: CASSGLAGGAEGTDTQYF. The CDR3 DNA sequence: TGTGCCAGTAGCGGACTAGCGGGAGGGGCTGAGGGCACAGATACGCAGTATTTT.

The CDR3 DNA follows: TGTGCCAGCAGCCAAGGACAGGCCAACAGGGAGACCCAGTACTTC. Its protein product is CASSQGQANRETQYF. V usage is TRBV11-2 and J usage is TRBJ2-5; 7 bases map to TRBD1. There are 15 residues in the CDR3. The trim removed 5 bases at V and 5 bases at J, leaving 11 bases unmatched. The V gene's germline CDR1 is SGHAT and CDR2 FQNNGV.

The gene calls are TRBV6-2 or TRBV6-3 and TRBJ1-2; 9 bases agree with TRBD1. The CDR3 is 13 amino acids. Germline CDR1 reads MNHEY; CDR2 reads SVGEGT. V trimming: 6 bases; J trimming: 5 bases; junction bases outside the gene matches: 4. CDR3 region: CASSGTGYYGYTF. The DNA of the CDR3 is TGTGCCAGCAGCGGGACAGGGTATTATGGCTACACCTTC.

The gene calls are TRBV5-8 and TRBJ2-5; 9 bases are a match to TRBD1. Germline V lookup: CDR1 SGHTS, CDR2 YDEGEE. With 1 base clipped from V and 4 bases from J, the junction kept 8 bases outside the gene matches. The CDR3 is 16 residues long. CDR3 DNA: TGTGCCAGCAGCTTGCGGGACAGGGAAGTTGGAGAGACCCAGTACTTC. The encoded protein is CASSLRDREVGETQYF.

This clone was observed a single time. The J gene is TRBJ2-7, the V gene TRBV5-5; 9 nucleotides agree with TRBD2. This CDR3 spans 16 amino acids. The germline CDR1 and CDR2 sequences are SGHKS and YYEKEE (reference sequence). The V gene end was trimmed by 0 bases and the J gene end by 3 bases; junction bases not matched to a gene: 7. DNA of the CDR3: TGTGCCAGCAGCTTGGTTGCCAGCGGGGGGAGCTACGAGCAGTACTTC. Amino acid sequence: CASSLVASGGSYEQYF.

The rearrangement links TRBV19 to TRBJ2-3, with TRBD1 matching 11 bases. In germline, CDR1 is LNHDA, CDR2 SQIVND (reference sequence). Unmatched junction bases numbered 5, after V lost 4 bases and J lost 2 bases. This CDR3 has 16 amino acids. The CDR3 loop reads CASSNRDRGITDTQYF. For the CDR3, the DNA is TGTGCCAGTAGTAACCGGGACAGGGGGATCACAGATACGCAGTATTTT.